This passage covers 22 T cell receptor beta chains from one sample sequenced in a study of long-term antiretroviral therapy in people with HIV. Samples were assayed with immunoSEQ v3.0 at survey level. The assay was immunoSEQ multiplex PCR, and TCRdb's table has in-frame clones only and misses some. The table has roughly 20,000 clones, around 80% seen once. Sequencing used unsorted PBMCs, obtained at the start of antiretroviral therapy, before treatment. All receptors come from a woman aged 35 to 49 with HIV.

The chain is built from TRBV19 and TRBJ1-6; no clear D gene. In germline, CDR1 is LNHDA, CDR2 SQIVND (reference sequence). Trimming pared 6 bases from V and 7 bases from J, leaving 13 bases between. This CDR3 spans 14 amino acids. DNA for the CDR3: TGTGCCAGTAGGGAGCGAGAGGAAAATTCACCCCTCCACTTT. Translated: CASREREENSPLHF.

This clone was found a few times. The genes are TRBV27 and TRBJ2-1; 8 positions match TRBD2. This CDR3 region has 19 residues. V trimming: 2 bases; J trimming: 4 bases; junction bases outside the gene matches: 16. Looked up from germline, CDR1 is MNHEY and CDR2 is SMNVEV (reference sequence). The CDR3 region is CASSLTPSTSATIYNEQFF. The CDR3 DNA sequence: TGTGCCAGCAGTTTAACCCCCTCGACTAGCGCAACGATTTACAATGAGCAGTTCTTC.

The genes are TRBV28 and TRBJ2-2; D not resolved. The V and J ends lost 7 bases and 4 bases respectively, with 13 bases between them. Germline assignment: CDR1 MDHEN and CDR2 SYDVKM. The CDR3 contains 14 residues. The CDR3 DNA reads TGTGCCAGCAACCGGGCGTTAGGCACCGGGGAGCTGTTTTTT. Protein: CASNRALGTGELFF.

J is TRBJ2-7 and V is TRBV12-1; TRBD2, the table's D call, lacks a check against the DNA. TRBV12-1 is a pseudogene locus. There are 17 residues in the CDR3. CDR3 sequence reads: CASSFRPSGGSSYEQYF. In nucleotides, the CDR3 is TGTGCCAGCAGCTTCCGTCCTAGCGGGGGTAGCTCCTACGAGCAGTACTTC.

The chain couples TRBV7-7 to TRBJ2-1; 7 bases align to TRBD2. The J segment lost 8 bases and the V segment lost 5 bases, leaving 12 bases of the junction unmatched. CDR1 SSHAT and CDR2 FNYEAQ come from the germline V gene (reference sequence). The CDR3 consists of 15 residues. This CDR3 reads CASSPGRRAGDEQFF. CDR3 DNA sequence: TGTGCCAGCAGCCCGGGTCGCAGGGCGGGGGATGAGCAGTTCTTC.

This chain links TRBV6-5 with TRBJ1-6, with D perhaps matching TRBD1 (5 bases). The CDR3 is 15 residues long. The V and J ends lost 0 bases and 13 bases respectively, with 16 bases between them. CDR1 and CDR2 (germline): MNHEY, SVGAGI. For the CDR3, the DNA is TGTGCCAGCAGTTACTCGATGAGAGGTCCAGGGCCCCTCCACTTT. Its translation: CASSYSMRGPGPLHF.

The rearrangement uses TRBV10-2 and TRBJ1-3, with TRBD1 identical over 8 bases. Germline CDR1 and CDR2: WSHSY and SAAADI. This CDR3 is built from 14 residues. V lost 7 bases to trimming and J lost 4 bases; unmatched junction nucleotides: 6. The CDR3 loop is CASTRTGTGNTIYF. The CDR3 DNA follows: TGCGCCAGCACCCGGACAGGGACCGGAAACACCATATATTTT.

This clone was counted once. The V and J genes are TRBV28 and TRBJ2-7, with D perhaps given as TRBD1 or TRBD2 (5 bases each). CDR3 length: 15 amino acids. Per germline, CDR1 MDHEN and CDR2 SYDVKM. V was shortened by 3 bases and J by 9 bases, with 21 bases between the two germline ends. CDR3 DNA: TGTGCCAGCAGTTTCCTGGCCAGGGAAAGCGGACGGCAGTACTTC. It is translated as CASSFLARESGRQYF. Full variable domain (missing parts from reference TRBV28 and TRBJ2-7): DVKVTQSSRYLVKRTGEKVFLECVQDMDHENMFWYRQDPGLGLRLIYFSYDVKMKEKGDIPEGYSVSREKKERFSLILESASTNQTSMYLCASSFLARESGRQYFGPGTRLTVT.

This clone was counted between two and nine times. The rearrangement joins TRBV6-5 to TRBJ2-2, with 7 bases aligning to TRBD1. CDR3 length equals 13 residues. V shed 7 bases, J shed 5 bases, and the junction held 4 bases outside the gene matches. Germline assignment: CDR1 MNHEY and CDR2 SVGAGI. The CDR3, as DNA: TGTGCCAGCAACAGACAGGGAACCGGGGAGCTGTTTTTT. Encoded protein: CASNRQGTGELFF.

This rearrangement joins TRBV30 to TRBJ2-5; 10 bases align to TRBD1. Germline CDR1 and CDR2: GTSNPN and SVGIG (reference sequence). The CDR3 extends over 14 amino acids. Unmatched junction bases numbered 6, after V lost 3 bases and J lost 5 bases. The CDR3 DNA reads as TGTGCCTGGAGGAAGACAGGGGGCGGGGAGACCCAGTACTTC. The encoded protein is CAWRKTGGGETQYF.

CDR3: CASSLGQLELATQYF. In DNA, the CDR3 is TGTGCCAGCAGCTTGGGACAGCTCGAACTGGCTACGCAGTATTTT. J is TRBJ2-3 and V is TRBV5-4; the D gene is possibly TRBD1 (5 bases). CDR3 length equals 15 residues. The V end was cut by 0 bases, the J end by 8 bases, with 16 bases between. Germline CDR1 is SGHNT and CDR2 is YYREEE (reference sequence).

The gene calls are TRBV7-2 and TRBJ1-4, with 9 bases fitting TRBD1. The germline CDR1 and CDR2 sequences are SGHTA and FQGNSA. The ends lost 3 bases at V and 7 bases at J; junction bases unmatched: 3. This CDR3 contains 14 residues. CDR3 DNA: TGTGCCAGCAGCTTCGGGACAGGGCTTGAAAAACTGTTTTTT. Encoded protein: CASSFGTGLEKLFF. The whole variable domain, remainder taken from reference TRBV7-2 and TRBJ1-4, is GAGVSQSPSNKVTEKGKDVELRCDPISGHTALYWYRQSLGQGLEFLIYFQGNSAPDKSGLPSDRFSAERTGGSVSTLTIQRTQQEDSAVYLCASSFGTGLEKLFFGSGTQLSVL.

This rearrangement joins TRBV2 to TRBJ2-7; D gene ambiguous. Germline values: CDR1 SNHLY, CDR2 FYNNEI. The CDR3 is made up of 14 amino acids. Trimming removed 7 bases at V and 0 bases at J, with 13 bases between. The chain's CDR3 is CASIWGPLSYEQYF. In DNA form, the CDR3 reads TGTGCCAGCATCTGGGGTCCGCTCTCCTACGAGCAGTACTTC.

The chain uses TRBV5-1 and TRBJ2-1; D is unclear. Trimming left V 4 bases short and J 2 bases short, with 10 bases between. The CDR3 consists of 14 residues. CDR1 SGHRS and CDR2 YFSETQ come from the germline V gene. CDR3 protein: CASSLESAYNEQFF. In DNA, the CDR3 is TGCGCCAGCAGCCTAGAGTCCGCCTACAATGAGCAGTTCTTC.

CDR3 sequence: CASSQGMDRGALNEQFF. CDR3 bases: TGCGCCAGCAGCCAAGGGATGGATCGGGGGGCCCTCAATGAGCAGTTCTTC. The V call is TRBV4-1, the J call TRBJ2-1; D perhaps matches TRBD2 (7 bases). The germline CDR1 and CDR2 sequences are MGHRA and YSYEKL. V lost 1 base, J lost 6 bases, and 19 bases lay in between. This CDR3 has 17 amino acids.

A single count supports this clone. DNA of the CDR3: TGTGCCAGCAGCTTGTGGGGCAAACCCACTGAAGCTTTCTTT. Encoded protein: CASSLWGKPTEAFF. The chain links TRBV7-8 to TRBJ1-1, with D perhaps matching TRBD1 (5 bases). This CDR3 comprises 14 residues. Germline CDR1 SGHVS, CDR2 FQNEAQ. V was trimmed by 3 bases and J by 4 bases, leaving 12 bases between them.

The chain is built from TRBV6-5 and TRBJ1-6; D is possibly TRBD1 (5 bases). The germline V and J ends were trimmed by 5 bases and 6 bases, with 5 bases remaining between them. This CDR3 region has 12 residues. From germline, CDR1 is MNHEY and CDR2 SVGAGI. The CDR3 DNA follows: TGTGCCAGCAGTGGGGCTAATTCACCCCTCCACTTT. This codes for CASSGANSPLHF.

This sequence joins TRBV4-3 and TRBJ1-2, with D uncertain. Germline V gene lookup returns CDR1 LGHNA and CDR2 YSLEER. V was trimmed by 0 bases and J by 3 bases, leaving 8 bases between them. The CDR3 consists of 14 residues. The CDR3 coding sequence is TGCGCCAGCAGCCAAGAGTGCAGCCACTATGGCTACACCTTC. It yields the protein CASSQECSHYGYTF.

V usage is TRBV19 and J usage is TRBJ2-5; TRBD1 is a possible D gene (5 bases). CDR1 and CDR2 (germline): LNHDA, SQIVND (reference sequence). The V gene lost 3 bases and the J gene lost 4 bases, with 9 bases spanning the gap. CDR3 length: 13 amino acids. CDR3 loop: CASSMGRAETQYF. Here the CDR3 DNA reads TGTGCCAGTAGTATGGGCAGGGCAGAGACCCAGTACTTC. Variable domain in full (rest from reference TRBV19 and TRBJ2-5): DGGITQSPKYLFRKEGQNVTLSCEQNLNHDAMYWYRQDPGQGLRLIYYSQIVNDFQKGDIAEGYSVSREKKESFPLTVTSAQKNPTAFYLCASSMGRAETQYFGPGTRLLVL.

This chain uses TRBV30 with TRBJ1-1; D may be TRBD1 (5 bases). The CDR3 is made up of 14 amino acids. Germline lookup yields CDR1 GTSNPN and CDR2 SVGIG (reference sequence). Trimming cost V 3 bases and J 1 base, with 12 bases left between them. DNA of the CDR3: TGTGCCTGGAGACGGCCGGACACGAACACTGAAGCTTTCTTT. Translating it yields CAWRRPDTNTEAFF. Full variable domain (outside the CDR3, taken from reference TRBV30 and TRBJ1-1): SQTIHQWPATLVQPVGSPLSLECTVEGTSNPNLYWYRQAAGRGLQLLFYSVGIGQISSEVPQNLSASRPQDRQFILSSKKLLLSDSGFYLCAWRRPDTNTEAFFGQGTRLTVV.

The chain employs TRBV4-1 and TRBJ1-1; TRBD1 matches at 8 bases. Germline CDR1 reads MGHRA; CDR2 reads YSYEKL. With 3 bases clipped from V and 0 bases from J, the junction kept 9 bases outside the gene matches. This CDR3 contains 17 residues. The CDR3 sequence is CASSQRDRRLMNTEAFF. The DNA of the CDR3 is TGCGCCAGCAGCCAGCGGGACAGGAGACTTATGAACACTGAAGCTTTCTTT.

The chain has TRBV11-2 and TRBJ2-1; 8 nucleotides match TRBD2. J was trimmed by 6 bases and V by 5 bases; bases with no gene match: 6. This CDR3 spans 14 amino acids. Germline CDR1 and CDR2: SGHAT and FQNNGV. DNA of the CDR3: TGTGCCAGCAGCCTGAGCGGGGGATCCAATGAGCAGTTCTTC. Translating gives CASSLSGGSNEQFF.